The 20 T cell receptor beta chains presented below share a single source sample, sequenced in a study of T cell repertoires in cytomegalovirus infection. Each CDR3 protein is one row after TCRdb ran MiXCR on the reads. The sample includes around 630,000 distinct CDR3 sequences, more than 20% seen only once; the top ten take around 8%. Input material: CD8+ T cells from PBMCs. The receptor source for this set is a human donor in good health (CMV status not recorded). Some clones in this sample may be carry-over from other donors' samples.

The chain uses TRBV29-1 and TRBJ2-1; 7 bases match TRBD1. V trimming: 4 bases; J trimming: 0 bases; junction bases outside the gene matches: 12. The CDR3 has 17 amino acids. CDR1 and CDR2 (germline): SQVTM, ANQGSEA. CDR3 sequence: CSVVGDSLLSSYNEQFF. DNA for the CDR3: TGCAGCGTTGTTGGGGACAGCCTACTAAGCTCCTACAATGAGCAGTTCTTC.

The CDR3 sequence: CASSLRDRLNYGYTF. CDR3 nucleotide sequence: TGTGCCAGCAGCTTGAGGGACAGACTCAACTATGGCTACACCTTC. The V call is TRBV5-5, the J call TRBJ1-2, with 7 bases that match TRBD1. Looked up from germline, CDR1 is SGHKS and CDR2 is YYEKEE (reference sequence). The CDR3 consists of 15 residues. Losses at the gene ends were 1 base for V and 2 bases for J; bases not matched to a gene: 5.

With regard to this clonotype: A much larger clone lies one base from this, so it may be a read error. The V gene is TRBV7-6, the J gene TRBJ2-2, with 8 bases matching TRBD2. This CDR3 region has 15 residues. CDR1 SGHVS and CDR2 FNYEAQ come from the germline V gene. The CDR3 here is CASSQLAVNTGEQFF. The CDR3 nucleotides are TGTGCCAGCAGCCAACTAGCGGTGAACACCGGGGAGCAGTTTTTT.

The V and J genes are TRBV20-1 and TRBJ2-1, with 8 bases identical to TRBD2. The CDR3 has 11 residues. The germline gives CDR1 DFQATT, CDR2 SNEGSKA (reference sequence). V was pared by 5 bases and J by 9 bases, with 3 bases of the junction left unmatched. The CDR3: CSAGREGEQFF. The CDR3 nucleotides are TGCAGTGCTGGACGGGAGGGTGAGCAGTTCTTC.

This chain uses TRBV10-3 with TRBJ1-5; the D is unclear. V was cut by 4 bases and J by 1 base, with 8 bases left in between. CDR1 and CDR2 (germline): ENHRY, SYGVKD. CDR3 length: 14 amino acids. Written as DNA, the CDR3 is TGTGCCATCAGTGGGGAGCAGAGCAATCAGCCCCAGCATTTT. This codes for CAISGEQSNQPQHF.

The rearrangement uses TRBV6-2 or TRBV6-3 and TRBJ2-1, with a tentative D call TRBD2 (6 bases). V lost 6 bases, J lost 0 bases, and 21 bases lay in between. The germline V gene encodes CDR1 MNHEY and CDR2 SVGEGT. The CDR3 extends over 18 amino acids. For the CDR3, the DNA is TGTGCCAGCAGACTATCACTCGATAGCGGTAGCTCCTACAATGAGCAGTTCTTC. It translates to CASRLSLDSGSSYNEQFF.

The chain employs TRBV20-1 and TRBJ2-1; no firm D call. The CDR3 consists of 15 residues. V lost 0 bases and J lost 0, with 9 bases in between. CDR1 is DFQATT and CDR2 is SNEGSKA in the germline V gene (reference sequence). The CDR3 region has the DNA TGCAGTGCTAGAGAAGCTCCGAGCTCCTACAATGAGCAGTTCTTC. As protein: CSAREAPSSYNEQFF.

This clonotype was recorded many times. The chain combines TRBV7-2 with TRBJ2-1; 11 nucleotides match TRBD1. The CDR3 runs 15 residues. Germline V gene data show CDR1 as SGHTA and CDR2 as FQGNSA. The V gene end was trimmed by 3 bases and the J gene end by 8 bases; junction bases not matched to a gene: 6. CDR3 region: CASSLSGQGADEQFF. The CDR3 nucleotides are TGTGCCAGCAGCTTGTCAGGACAGGGGGCGGATGAGCAGTTCTTC. Full variable domain (missing parts from reference TRBV7-2 and TRBJ2-1): GAGVSQSPSNKVTEKGKDVELRCDPISGHTALYWYRQSLGQGLEFLIYFQGNSAPDKSGLPSDRFSAERTGGSVSTLTIQRTQQEDSAVYLCASSLSGQGADEQFFGPGTRLTVL.

V and J are TRBV12-5 and TRBJ2-7; D may be TRBD1 (5 bases). V was shortened by 3 bases and J by 2 bases, with 14 bases between the two germline ends. This CDR3 region has 15 residues. Germline V gene lookup returns CDR1 LGHNT and CDR2 FRNRAP. CDR3 region: CASGFISGSPYEQYF. The CDR3 DNA follows: TGTGCTAGTGGTTTTATTTCAGGGTCTCCCTACGAGCAGTACTTC.

There are a few counts of this clonotype. This chain connects TRBV7-9 to TRBJ1-5, with unresolved D. V was cut by 2 bases and J by 1 base, with 9 bases left in between. The CDR3 covers 15 residues. Germline V gene lookup returns CDR1 SEHNR and CDR2 FQNEAQ (reference sequence). The CDR3 nucleotides read TGTGCCAGCAGCTTATCAACTTGGAGCAATCAGCCCCAGCATTTT. It yields the protein CASSLSTWSNQPQHF.

This clonotype was picked up many times. The rearrangement uses TRBV7-8 and TRBJ2-1; D gene uncertain. This CDR3 spans 16 amino acids. V dropped 1 base and J dropped 0 bases, with 10 bases sitting between them. CDR1 is SGHVS and CDR2 is FQNEAQ in the germline V gene. This CDR3 is CASSLVGRSSYNEQFF. The CDR3 bases are TGTGCCAGCAGCTTAGTGGGCAGGAGCTCCTACAATGAGCAGTTCTTC.

This chain uses TRBV20-1 with TRBJ2-7; maybe TRBD1 (5 bases). Germline CDR1 reads DFQATT; CDR2 reads SNEGSKA (reference sequence). The CDR3 is 14 residues long. V was trimmed by 3 bases and J by 0 bases, leaving 12 bases between them. The CDR3 sequence is CSARSREGSYEQYV. The CDR3 DNA sequence: TGCAGTGCTAGGAGCAGGGAAGGCTCCTACGAGCAGTACGTC.

This chain joins TRBV7-9 and TRBJ2-7, with 8 bases aligning to TRBD1. After removal of 3 bases from V and 7 bases from J, the junction contained 11 bases not matched to a gene. Germline lookup yields CDR1 SEHNR and CDR2 FQNEAQ (reference sequence). This CDR3 is built from 15 residues. CDR3 protein: CASSFSGTGLWEQYF. In DNA form, the CDR3 reads TGTGCCAGCAGCTTCTCCGGGACAGGACTTTGGGAGCAGTACTTC.

Only a few counts were recorded for this clonotype. This rearrangement joins TRBV6-2 or TRBV6-3 to TRBJ2-7; D is unclear. Germline V gives CDR1 MNHEY, CDR2 SVGEGT. The ends were cut back, 6 bases at V and 0 bases at J, with 12 bases in the middle. CDR3 size: 14 residues. The CDR3 sequence is CASSPQPSSYEQYV. DNA for the CDR3: TGTGCCAGCAGCCCACAACCCAGCTCCTACGAGCAGTACGTC.

This clonotype was recorded at least ten times. The chain joins TRBV7-2 to TRBJ2-2; 7 bases agree with TRBD1. Germline V gives CDR1 SGHTA, CDR2 FQGNSA. The CDR3 runs 17 residues. The trim removed 1 base at V and 5 bases at J, leaving 10 bases unmatched. In nucleotides, the CDR3 is TGTGCCAGCAGCTTAGAACTAGGGGGCGCGAGGACCGGGGAGCTGTTTTTT. Its protein is CASSLELGGARTGELFF.

This clonotype was picked up many times. J is TRBJ2-7 and V is TRBV7-6, with 9 bases identical to TRBD1. V dropped 1 base and J dropped 4; count of bases not matched to a gene: 2. The CDR3 is made up of 14 amino acids. CDR1 is SGHVS, CDR2 FNYEAQ, per germline. CDR3 amino acids: CASSLGGQGYEQYV. Written as DNA, the CDR3 is TGTGCCAGCAGCTTAGGGGGACAGGGATACGAGCAGTACGTC.

The chain carries TRBV29-1 and TRBJ2-3; TRBD1 agrees at 10 bases. Unmatched junction bases numbered 5, after V lost 4 bases and J lost 4 bases. The CDR3 runs 14 residues. Looked up from germline, CDR1 is SQVTM and CDR2 is ANQGSEA. The CDR3 DNA is TGCAGCGTTGCCGGGACAGGGGAATCAGATACGCAGTATTTT. This translates into CSVAGTGESDTQYF.

The V gene is TRBV4-1, the J gene TRBJ1-2, with 10 bases that match TRBD1. The junction had 1 base not matched to a gene; V was cut back by 3 bases and J by 3 bases. This CDR3 region has 14 residues. From germline, CDR1 is MGHRA and CDR2 YSYEKL. Here the CDR3 DNA reads TGCGCCAGCAGCCACGGGACAGGGGACTATGGCTACACCTTC. Its protein product is CASSHGTGDYGYTF.

The chain couples TRBV28 to TRBJ2-5; TRBD1 is a possible D gene (6 bases). V lost 6 bases and J 5 bases, leaving 16 bases between the germline ends. Germline CDR1 is MDHEN and CDR2 is SYDVKM. The CDR3 runs 14 residues. The CDR3 loop reads CASSPIWGRETQYF. CDR3 in DNA: TGTGCCAGCAGCCCGATTTGGGGGCGGGAGACCCAGTACTTC.

Remarks on this clonotype: Its ends do not fully match the called genes, so a read error is possible. The chain is built from TRBV7-2 and TRBJ1-2, with D possibly TRBD1 on 6 matching bases. This CDR3 region has 14 residues. Germline-derived CDR1 and CDR2 are SGHTA and FQGNSA. The chain's CDR3 is CVSSGAEQGWGYTF. The CDR3 nucleotides are TGTGTCAGCAGCGGGGCGGAGCAGGGGTGGGGCTACACCTTC.